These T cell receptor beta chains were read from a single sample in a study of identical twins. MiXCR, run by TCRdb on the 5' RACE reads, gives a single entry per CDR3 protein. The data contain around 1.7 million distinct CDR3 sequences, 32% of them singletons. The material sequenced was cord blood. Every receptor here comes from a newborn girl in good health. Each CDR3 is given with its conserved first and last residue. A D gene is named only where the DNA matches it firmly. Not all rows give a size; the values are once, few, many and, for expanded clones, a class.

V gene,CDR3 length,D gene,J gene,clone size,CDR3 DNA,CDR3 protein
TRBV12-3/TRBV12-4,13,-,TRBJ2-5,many,TGTGCCAGCAGCTTCCGGGGTGGAGAGACCCAGTACTTC,CASSFRGGETQYF
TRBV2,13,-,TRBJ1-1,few,TGTGCCGGCCGGACAGCTTCAAACACTGAAGCTTTCTTT,CAGRTASNTEAFF
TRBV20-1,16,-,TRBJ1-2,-,TGCAGTGCTAGAGACCCAAATAAAGGGGCTGACTATGGCTACACCTTC,CSARDPNKGADYGYTF
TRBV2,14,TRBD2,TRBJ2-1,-,TGTGCCAGCAGTTGGACTAGAACGGGGGGTGAGCAGTTCTTC,CASSWTRTGGEQFF
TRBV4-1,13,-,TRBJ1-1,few,TGCGCCAGCAGCCGCGTAGGGGTCCTGGGAGCTTTCTTT,CASSRVGVLGAFF
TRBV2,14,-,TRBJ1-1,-,TGTGCCAGCAGTGAAGAGGGTATGAACACTGAAGCTTTCTTT,CASSEEGMNTEAFF
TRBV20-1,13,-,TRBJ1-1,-,TGCAGTCTTCGAGGACGGATGAACACTGAAGCTTTCTTT,CSLRGRMNTEAFF
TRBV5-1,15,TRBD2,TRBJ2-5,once,TGCGCCAGCAGCCCAACTAGCGGGGAGATCGGGGAGCAGTACTTC,CASSPTSGEIGEQYF
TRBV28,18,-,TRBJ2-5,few,TGTGCCAGCTCATTTGGACTGGCCTCCCTAGACCCCCAAGAGACCCAGTACTTC,CASSFGLASLDPQETQYF
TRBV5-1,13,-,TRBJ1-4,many,TGCGCCAGCAGCTTGACAAATAATGAAAAACTGTTTTTT,CASSLTNNEKLFF
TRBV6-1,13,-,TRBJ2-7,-,TGTGCCAGCACACCCGGACTTACCGACGAGCAGTACTTC,CASTPGLTDEQYF
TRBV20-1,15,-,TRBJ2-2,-,TGCAGTGCTAGGCGGGCGGGTAGATACACCGGGGAGCTGTTTTTT,CSARRAGRYTGELFF
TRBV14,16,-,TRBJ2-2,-,TGTGCCAGCAGCCAAGAAAGCCTGCCGAACACCGGGGAGCTGTTTTTT,CASSQESLPNTGELFF
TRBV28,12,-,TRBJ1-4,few,TGTGCCAGCAGTTTACCCAGGGAAAAACTGTTTTTT,CASSLPREKLFF
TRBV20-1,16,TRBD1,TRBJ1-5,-,TGCAGTGCTAGAGACACAGGGGGCGAGGGCAATCAGCCCCAGCATTTT,CSARDTGGEGNQPQHF
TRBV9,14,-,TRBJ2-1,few,TGTGCCAGCAGCGTGGCGGACTTATACAATGAGCAGTTCTTC,CASSVADLYNEQFF
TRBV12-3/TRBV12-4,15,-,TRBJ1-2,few,TGTGCCAGCAGGCCGACAGGCAAAGCAAGCTATGGCTACACCTTC,CASRPTGKASYGYTF
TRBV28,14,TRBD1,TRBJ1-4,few,TGTGCCAGCAGTTTTGCAGGGGGTAGTGAAAAACTGTTTTTT,CASSFAGGSEKLFF
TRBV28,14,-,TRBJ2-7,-,TGTGCCAGCAGTCCCTATTCAAAGGTCTACGAGCAGTACTTC,CASSPYSKVYEQYF
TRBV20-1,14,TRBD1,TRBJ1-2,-,TGCAGTGCTGGGATCTTACAGGGGTCCCATGGCTACACCTTC,CSAGILQGSHGYTF
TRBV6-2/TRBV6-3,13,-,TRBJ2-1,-,TGTGCCAGCAGTTACCCCAGGGAGGCTGAGCAGTTCTTC,CASSYPREAEQFF
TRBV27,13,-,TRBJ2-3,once,TGTGCCAGCAGTTTACGTAGCGGGACAGCGCAGTATTTT,CASSLRSGTAQYF
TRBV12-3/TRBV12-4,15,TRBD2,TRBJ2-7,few,TGTGCCAGCAGTTTTCGGACTAGCGGGAGGTACGAGCAGTACTTC,CASSFRTSGRYEQYF
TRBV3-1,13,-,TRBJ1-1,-,TGTGCCAGCAGCCGAAAAATCAACACTGAAGCTTTCTTT,CASSRKINTEAFF
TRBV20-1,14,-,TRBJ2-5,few,TGCAGTGCTAGGTGGCAGGCGGACCAAGAGACCCAGTACTTC,CSARWQADQETQYF
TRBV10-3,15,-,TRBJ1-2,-,TGTGCCATCACCGTAGGGGGGGGCTCGAACTATGGCTACACCTTC,CAITVGGGSNYGYTF
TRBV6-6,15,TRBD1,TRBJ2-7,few,TGTGCCAGCAGTCCCCCGACAGGGGGTCCCTACGAGCAGTACTTC,CASSPPTGGPYEQYF
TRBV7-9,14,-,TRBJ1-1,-,TGTGCCAGCAGCCCGGGACCCTTGGGGACTGAAGCTTTCTTT,CASSPGPLGTEAFF
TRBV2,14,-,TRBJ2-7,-,TGTGCCAGCAGTGATCCAGCGTACTCCTACGAGCAGTACTTC,CASSDPAYSYEQYF
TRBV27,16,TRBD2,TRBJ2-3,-,TGTGCCAGCAGATCCCTAGCGGGAGGGCCCACAGATACGCAGTATTTT,CASRSLAGGPTDTQYF
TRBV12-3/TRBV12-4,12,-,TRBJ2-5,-,TGTGCCAGCAGAAAAAACGGTGGTGAGCAGTACTTC,CASRKNGGEQYF
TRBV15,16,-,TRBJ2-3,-,TGTGCCACCAGCAGGCGGGGTCTCTCTAGCACAGATACGCAGTATTTT,CATSRRGLSSTDTQYF
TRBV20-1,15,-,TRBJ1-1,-,TGCAGTGCTAGAGATCTCGGGCAGGTGAACACTGAAGCTTTCTTT,CSARDLGQVNTEAFF
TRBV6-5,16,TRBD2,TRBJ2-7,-,TGTGCCAGCAGTTACAGGACTAGCGGGGTCTCCTACGAGCAGTACTTC,CASSYRTSGVSYEQYF
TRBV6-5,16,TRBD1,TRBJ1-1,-,TGTGCCAGCAGTTACTCCCTGACAGGGCTAAAACAGGAAGCTTTCTTT,CASSYSLTGLKQEAFF
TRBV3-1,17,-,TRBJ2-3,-,TGTGCCAGCAGCCCCCGGCGGAGCGGCAGGAGCACAGATACGCAGTATTTT,CASSPRRSGRSTDTQYF
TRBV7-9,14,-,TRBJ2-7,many,TGTGCCAGCAGCTTATTGGAGAGCTCCTACGAGCAGTACTTC,CASSLLESSYEQYF
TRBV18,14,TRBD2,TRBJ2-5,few,TGTGCCAGCTCACCAGGGAGGGTAACTGTGACCCAGTACTTC,CASSPGRVTVTQYF
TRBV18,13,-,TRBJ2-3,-,TGTGCCAGCTCGGTTCACCCCACAGATACGCAGTATTTT,CASSVHPTDTQYF
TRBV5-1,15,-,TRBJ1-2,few,TGCGCCAGCAGCTCCATAGAAGGCATCCACTATGGCTACACCTTC,CASSSIEGIHYGYTF
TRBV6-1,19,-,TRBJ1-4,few,TGTGCCAGCAGTGGAACCCCTACAGGGAGGTTTCCAACTAATGAAAAACTGTTTTTT,CASSGTPTGRFPTNEKLFF
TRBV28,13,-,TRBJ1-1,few,TGTGCCAGCAGTTTTCAGGGGCTGGGTGAAGCTTTCTTT,CASSFQGLGEAFF
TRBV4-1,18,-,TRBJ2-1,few,TGCGCCAGCAGCCAAAGCAACGGGGGGCCCTCCTCCTACAATGAGCAGTTCTTC,CASSQSNGGPSSYNEQFF
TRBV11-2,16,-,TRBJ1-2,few,TGTGCCAGCAGCTTAGGTACGTGGACAGTCAACTATGGCTACACCTTC,CASSLGTWTVNYGYTF
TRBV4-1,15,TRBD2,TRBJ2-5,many,TGCGCCAGCAGCCTTAGCGGGAGGTCGCAAGAGACCCAGTACTTC,CASSLSGRSQETQYF
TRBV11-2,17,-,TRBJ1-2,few,TGTGCCAGCAGACCGTTTCGGTTGACAGATGATAACTATGGCTACACCTTC,CASRPFRLTDDNYGYTF
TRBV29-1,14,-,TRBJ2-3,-,TGCAGCGTGCTGAAAGAGGGGGGCCCAGATACGCAGTATTTT,CSVLKEGGPDTQYF
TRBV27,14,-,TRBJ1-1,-,TGTGCCAGCAGAGAGGGAGTTATGAACACTGAAGCTTTCTTT,CASREGVMNTEAFF
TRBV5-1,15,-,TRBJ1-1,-,TGCGCCAGCAGCACTGGAACGGCTGAGAACACTGAAGCTTTCTTT,CASSTGTAENTEAFF
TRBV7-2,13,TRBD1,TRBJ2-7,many,TGTGCCAGCAGCTCAGGGGGCCCCTACGAGCAGTACTTC,CASSSGGPYEQYF
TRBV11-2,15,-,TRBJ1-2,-,TGTGCCAGCAGCTTATCTAGATTCGGTTGGGATGGCTACACCTTC,CASSLSRFGWDGYTF
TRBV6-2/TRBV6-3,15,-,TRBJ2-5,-,TGTGCCAGCAGTTACTCGTCGGGGTACCAAGAGACCCAGTACTTC,CASSYSSGYQETQYF
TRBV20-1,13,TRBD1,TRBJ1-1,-,TGCAGTGCTCGTACGACAGGGCTCACTGAAGCTTTCTTT,CSARTTGLTEAFF